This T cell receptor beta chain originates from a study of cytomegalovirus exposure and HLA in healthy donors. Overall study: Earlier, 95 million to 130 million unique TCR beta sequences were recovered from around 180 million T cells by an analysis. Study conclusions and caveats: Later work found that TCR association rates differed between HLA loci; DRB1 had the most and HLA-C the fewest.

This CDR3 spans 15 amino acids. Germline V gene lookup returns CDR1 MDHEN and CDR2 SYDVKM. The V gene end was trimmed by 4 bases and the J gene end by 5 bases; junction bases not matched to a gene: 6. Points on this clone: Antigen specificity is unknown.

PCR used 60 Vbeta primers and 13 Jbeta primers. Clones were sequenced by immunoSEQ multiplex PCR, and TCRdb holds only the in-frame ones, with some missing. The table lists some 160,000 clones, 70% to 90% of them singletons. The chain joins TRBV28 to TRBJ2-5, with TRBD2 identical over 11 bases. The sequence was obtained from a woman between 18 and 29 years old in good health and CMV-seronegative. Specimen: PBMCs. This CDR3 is CASSYTSGSMETQYF. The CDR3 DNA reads TGTGCCAGCAGTTATACTAGCGGGAGTATGGAGACCCAGTACTTC.